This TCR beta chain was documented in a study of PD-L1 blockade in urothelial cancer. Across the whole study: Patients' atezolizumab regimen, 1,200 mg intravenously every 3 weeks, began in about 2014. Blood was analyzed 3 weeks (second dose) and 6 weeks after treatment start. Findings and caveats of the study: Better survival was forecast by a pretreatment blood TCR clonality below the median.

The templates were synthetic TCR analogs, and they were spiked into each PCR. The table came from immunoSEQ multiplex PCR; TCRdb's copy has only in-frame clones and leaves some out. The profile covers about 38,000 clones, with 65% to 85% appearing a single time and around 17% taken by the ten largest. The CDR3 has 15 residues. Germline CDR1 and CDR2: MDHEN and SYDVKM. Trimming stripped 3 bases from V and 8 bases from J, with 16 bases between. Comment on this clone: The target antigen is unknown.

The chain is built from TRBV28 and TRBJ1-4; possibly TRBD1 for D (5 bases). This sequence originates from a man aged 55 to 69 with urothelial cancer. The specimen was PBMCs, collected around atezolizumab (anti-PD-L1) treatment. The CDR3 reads CASSLRGVAGEKLFF. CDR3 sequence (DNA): TGTGCCAGCAGTTTGCGGGGGGTGGCGGGGGAAAAACTGTTTTTT.